These T cell receptor beta chains were read from a single sample in a study of human T cells and chemical hapten exposure. TCRdb reprocessed the RACE reads via MiXCR and lists one record per CDR3 protein. This table holds about 200,000 distinct CDR3 sequences, around 25% found once. The sequences come from whole blood, collected in connection with sensitization to the hapten diphenylcyclopropenone (DPC). The receptor set was obtained from a woman aged 40 to 50 with alopecia areata. Some clones in this sample may be carry-over from other donors' samples. Each CDR3 is given with its conserved first and last residue. The order of the fields is V gene, J gene, D gene, CDR3 protein. The D gene is left open where the match is weak.

>TRBV12-3/TRBV12-4|TRBJ2-3|TRBD2
CASSHSGRVADTQYF
>TRBV20-1|TRBJ2-5|TRBD1
CSAPRDRWEETQYF
>TRBV29-1|TRBJ2-7|-
CSVAGDLWEQYF
>TRBV10-3|TRBJ2-1|TRBD2
CASAAGGPGNEQFF
>TRBV27|TRBJ2-1|TRBD1
CASRQGALSSYNEQFF
>TRBV10-3|TRBJ2-3|-
CAISPAKRADTQYF
>TRBV7-6|TRBJ2-7|-
CASSLDTGLNEQYF
>TRBV10-3|TRBJ2-7|-
CAISNFPYEQYF
>TRBV4-2|TRBJ2-5|-
CASSQEGGETQYF
>TRBV24-1|TRBJ1-5|-
CATSDGINQPQHF
>TRBV4-2|TRBJ2-7|-
CASSQEWTSGTSEQYF
>TRBV6-5|TRBJ2-7|TRBD1
CASSYSGQGLAYEQYF
>TRBV10-2|TRBJ2-3|TRBD2
CASSEGMTSGSFADTQYF
>TRBV29-1|TRBJ2-1|-
CSVEPTRALPWNEQFF
>TRBV10-3|TRBJ2-1|-
CAISESVSYNEQFF
>TRBV6-4|TRBJ2-5|TRBD2
CASSVQGGETQYF
>TRBV6-5|TRBJ1-1|-
CASSYTKNKGLNTEAFF